The rows below give T cell receptor beta chains drawn from one sample of a study of CD8+ T cells in alopecia areata. Profiling relied on immunoSEQ multiplex PCR, and the TCRdb table lists in-frame clones only, not all of them. Of about 300,000 clones in the sample, roughly 60% were seen once. Sample: CD4+ T cells sorted from blood, taken at week 24, from a patient treated with tofacitinib. The receptors come from a human donor with alopecia areata. Each CDR3 is given without its conserved first and last residue. Each record gives: V gene, J gene, CDR3 protein.

V gene: TRBV29-1
J gene: TRBJ1-1
CDR3 protein: SVERVIYTEAF

V gene: TRBV7-9
J gene: TRBJ2-7
CDR3 protein: ASSLAGGYEQY

V gene: TRBV6-5
J gene: TRBJ2-7
CDR3 protein: ASRVSRDRVYEQY

V gene: TRBV15
J gene: TRBJ2-1
CDR3 protein: ATSTDRGHNEQF

V gene: TRBV10-3
J gene: TRBJ2-1
CDR3 protein: AISELFEGARGNEQF

V gene: TRBV2
J gene: TRBJ1-4
CDR3 protein: ASSYETGGSTNEKLF

V gene: TRBV4-1
J gene: TRBJ2-5
CDR3 protein: ASSQDPSRGWQETQY

V gene: TRBV27
J gene: TRBJ1-5
CDR3 protein: ARGNLGAH

V gene: TRBV5-4
J gene: TRBJ1-2
CDR3 protein: ASSLRQGNNYGYT

V gene: TRBV19
J gene: TRBJ2-7
CDR3 protein: ATSISHEQY

V gene: TRBV7-2
J gene: TRBJ2-3
CDR3 protein: ASRESGAISTDTQY

V gene: TRBV5-1
J gene: TRBJ2-1
CDR3 protein: ASSHPYSRADEQF

V gene: TRBV9
J gene: TRBJ1-5
CDR3 protein: ASSVGQGNQPQH

V gene: TRBV11-1
J gene: TRBJ1-2
CDR3 protein: ASSPRGVYGYT

V gene: TRBV19
J gene: TRBJ1-1
CDR3 protein: ASSTTPGGAWNTEAF

V gene: TRBV7-2
J gene: TRBJ1-2
CDR3 protein: ASSPDRAGNYGYT

V gene: TRBV19
J gene: TRBJ1-2
CDR3 protein: AIGTGGSYGYT

V gene: TRBV23-1
J gene: TRBJ2-2
CDR3 protein: ASLLRAGGDTGELF

V gene: TRBV18
J gene: TRBJ1-2
CDR3 protein: ASSPPGAHGYT

V gene: TRBV29-1
J gene: TRBJ2-3
CDR3 protein: SVALAGSTDTQY

V gene: TRBV7-2
J gene: TRBJ2-3
CDR3 protein: ASSPLGPDTQY

V gene: TRBV11-2
J gene: TRBJ2-1
CDR3 protein: ASSPRLESSYNEQF

V gene: TRBV4-1
J gene: TRBJ2-1
CDR3 protein: ASSQRAWLALYNEQF

V gene: TRBV4-1
J gene: TRBJ1-5
CDR3 protein: ASSNPGPNQPQH

V gene: TRBV15
J gene: TRBJ2-7
CDR3 protein: ATSIPGQGEEQY

V gene: TRBV30
J gene: TRBJ1-1
CDR3 protein: AWSPRETAF

V gene: TRBV9
J gene: TRBJ2-7
CDR3 protein: ASSVVGESPTEQY

V gene: TRBV2
J gene: TRBJ2-7
CDR3 protein: ASTSYNEQY

V gene: TRBV4-1
J gene: TRBJ1-2
CDR3 protein: ASSQGTGGNYGYT

V gene: TRBV10-3
J gene: TRBJ2-5
CDR3 protein: AISDHRGAETQY

V gene: TRBV29-1
J gene: TRBJ2-7
CDR3 protein: SALAGSSYEQY

V gene: TRBV10-3
J gene: TRBJ2-5
CDR3 protein: AISGPIRCH

V gene: TRBV30
J gene: TRBJ2-1
CDR3 protein: AWGDRAFNEQF

V gene: TRBV7-2
J gene: TRBJ2-5
CDR3 protein: ASSAWTVQGKTQY

V gene: TRBV9
J gene: TRBJ2-5
CDR3 protein: ASSVGVTVQETQY

V gene: TRBV15
J gene: TRBJ1-4
CDR3 protein: ATSRAPQITNEKLF

V gene: TRBV10-3
J gene: TRBJ2-3
CDR3 protein: AISPTSGAWGDTQY

V gene: TRBV29-1
J gene: TRBJ2-7
CDR3 protein: SVNSGTGYEQY

V gene: TRBV28
J gene: TRBJ2-2
CDR3 protein: ASSRSLPLTGELF

V gene: TRBV6-5
J gene: TRBJ2-5
CDR3 protein: ASSRGTGRETQY

V gene: TRBV15
J gene: TRBJ2-1
CDR3 protein: ATSRLQGTSNEQF

V gene: TRBV30
J gene: TRBJ2-3
CDR3 protein: AWSPGEEGTDTQY

V gene: TRBV25-1
J gene: TRBJ2-2
CDR3 protein: ASSEGQPLVGGLF

V gene: TRBV5-1
J gene: TRBJ2-2
CDR3 protein: ASGAGMNTGELF

V gene: TRBV4-1
J gene: TRBJ1-2
CDR3 protein: ASSQWTGDGYT

V gene: TRBV12-5
J gene: TRBJ1-1
CDR3 protein: ASGLARQAGPEAF

V gene: TRBV14
J gene: TRBJ2-2
CDR3 protein: ASSQIRGQGTGELF

V gene: TRBV7-2
J gene: TRBJ2-7
CDR3 protein: ASTPSGQGRHEQY

V gene: TRBV30
J gene: TRBJ1-4
CDR3 protein: AWNEGSATNEKLF